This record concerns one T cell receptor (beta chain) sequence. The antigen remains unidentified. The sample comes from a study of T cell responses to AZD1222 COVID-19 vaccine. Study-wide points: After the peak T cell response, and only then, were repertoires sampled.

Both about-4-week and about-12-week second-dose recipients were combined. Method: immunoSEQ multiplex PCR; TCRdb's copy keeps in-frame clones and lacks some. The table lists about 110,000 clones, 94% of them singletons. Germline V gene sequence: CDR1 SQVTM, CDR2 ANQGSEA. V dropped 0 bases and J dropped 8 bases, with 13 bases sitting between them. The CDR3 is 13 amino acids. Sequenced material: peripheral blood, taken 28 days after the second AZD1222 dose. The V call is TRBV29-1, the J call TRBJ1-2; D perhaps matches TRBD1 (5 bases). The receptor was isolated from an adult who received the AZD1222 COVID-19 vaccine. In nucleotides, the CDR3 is TGCAGCGTTGAAGATCAAAGGGGAGGAGGCTACACCTTC. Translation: CSVEDQRGGGYTF.